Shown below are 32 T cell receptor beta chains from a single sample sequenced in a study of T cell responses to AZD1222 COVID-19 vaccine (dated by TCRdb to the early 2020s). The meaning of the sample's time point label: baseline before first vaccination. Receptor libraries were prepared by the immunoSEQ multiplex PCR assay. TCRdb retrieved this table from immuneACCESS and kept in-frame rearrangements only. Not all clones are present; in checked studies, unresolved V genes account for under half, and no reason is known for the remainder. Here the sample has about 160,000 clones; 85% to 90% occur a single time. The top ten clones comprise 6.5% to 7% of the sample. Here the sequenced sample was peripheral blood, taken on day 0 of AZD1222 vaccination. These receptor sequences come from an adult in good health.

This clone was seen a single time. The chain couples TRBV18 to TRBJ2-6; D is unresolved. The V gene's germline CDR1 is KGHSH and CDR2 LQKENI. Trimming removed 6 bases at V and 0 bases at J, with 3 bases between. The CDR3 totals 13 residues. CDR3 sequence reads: CASSSSGANVLTF. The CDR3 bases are TGTGCCAGCTCGTCCTCTGGGGCCAACGTCCTGACTTTC.

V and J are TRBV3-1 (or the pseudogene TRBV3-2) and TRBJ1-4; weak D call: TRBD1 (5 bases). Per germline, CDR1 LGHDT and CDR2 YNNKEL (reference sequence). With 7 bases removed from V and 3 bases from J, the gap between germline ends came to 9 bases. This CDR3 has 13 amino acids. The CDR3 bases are TGTGCCAGCATGGGGGTCCCTAATGAAAAACTGTTTTTT. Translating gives CASMGVPNEKLFF.

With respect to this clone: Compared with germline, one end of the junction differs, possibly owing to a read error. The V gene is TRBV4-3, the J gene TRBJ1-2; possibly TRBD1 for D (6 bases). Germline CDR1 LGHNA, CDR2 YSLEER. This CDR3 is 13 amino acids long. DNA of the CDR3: TGCGCCAGCAGCCAAGTCGGAAGGCAGGGGCTGAACTTC. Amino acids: CASSQVGRQGLNF.

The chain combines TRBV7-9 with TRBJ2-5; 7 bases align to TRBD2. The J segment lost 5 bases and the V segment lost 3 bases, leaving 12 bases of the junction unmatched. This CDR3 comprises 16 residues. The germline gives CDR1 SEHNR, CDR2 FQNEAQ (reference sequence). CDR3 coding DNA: TGTGCCAGCAGCTTCCTAGCGACTAGCCGTATCGAGACCCAGTACTTC. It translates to CASSFLATSRIETQYF.

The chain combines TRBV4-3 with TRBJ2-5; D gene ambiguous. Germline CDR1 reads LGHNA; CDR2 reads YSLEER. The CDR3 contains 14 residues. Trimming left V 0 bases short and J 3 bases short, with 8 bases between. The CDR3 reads CASSQDIGKETQYF. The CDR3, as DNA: TGCGCCAGCAGCCAAGACATAGGTAAAGAGACCCAGTACTTC.

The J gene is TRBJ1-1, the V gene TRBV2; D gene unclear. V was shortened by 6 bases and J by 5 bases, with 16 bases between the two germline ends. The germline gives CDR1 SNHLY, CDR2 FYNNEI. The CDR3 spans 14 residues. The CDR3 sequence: CASRRSVLGTEAFF. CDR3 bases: TGTGCCAGCAGACGCTCTGTCCTTGGGACTGAAGCTTTCTTT. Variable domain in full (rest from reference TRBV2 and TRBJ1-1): EPEVTQTPSHQVTQMGQEVILRCVPISNHLYFYWYRQILGQKVEFLVSFYNNEISEKSEIFDDQFSVERPDGSNFTLKIRSTKLEDSAMYFCASRRSVLGTEAFFGQGTRLTVV.

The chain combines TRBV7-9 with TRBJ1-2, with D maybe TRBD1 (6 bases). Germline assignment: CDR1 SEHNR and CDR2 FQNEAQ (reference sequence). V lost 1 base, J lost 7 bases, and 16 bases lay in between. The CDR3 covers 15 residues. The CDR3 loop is CASSLEGFQGPGYTF. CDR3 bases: TGTGCCAGCAGCTTAGAAGGTTTTCAGGGGCCTGGCTACACCTTC.

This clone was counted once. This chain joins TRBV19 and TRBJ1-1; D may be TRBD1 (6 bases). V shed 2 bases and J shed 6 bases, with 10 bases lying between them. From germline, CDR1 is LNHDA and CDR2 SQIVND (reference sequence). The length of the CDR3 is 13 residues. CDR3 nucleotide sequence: TGTGCCAGTAGTATAAGGCCAGGGGCTGAAGCTTTCTTT. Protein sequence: CASSIRPGAEAFF.

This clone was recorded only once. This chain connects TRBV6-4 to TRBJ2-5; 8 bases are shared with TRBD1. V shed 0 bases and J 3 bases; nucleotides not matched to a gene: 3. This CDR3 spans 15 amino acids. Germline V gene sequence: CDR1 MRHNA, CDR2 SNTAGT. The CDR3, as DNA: TGTGCCAGCAGTGACTCCGAGACAGGGGAAGAGACCCAGTACTTC. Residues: CASSDSETGEETQYF.

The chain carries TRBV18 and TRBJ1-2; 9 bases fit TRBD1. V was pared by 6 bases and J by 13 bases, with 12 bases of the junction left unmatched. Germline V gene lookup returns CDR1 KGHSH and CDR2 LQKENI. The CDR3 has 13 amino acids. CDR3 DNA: TGTGCCAGCTCGCTTTACAGGGGGCGAAGAAGCACCTTC. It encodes CASSLYRGRRSTF.

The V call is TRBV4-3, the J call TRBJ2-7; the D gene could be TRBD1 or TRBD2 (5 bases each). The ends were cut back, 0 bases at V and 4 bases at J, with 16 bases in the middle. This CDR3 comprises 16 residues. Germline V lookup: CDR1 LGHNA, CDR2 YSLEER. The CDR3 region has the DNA TGCGCCAGCAGCCAAGACGCACTCGGGACGGGGTACGAGCAGTACTTC. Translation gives CASSQDALGTGYEQYF.

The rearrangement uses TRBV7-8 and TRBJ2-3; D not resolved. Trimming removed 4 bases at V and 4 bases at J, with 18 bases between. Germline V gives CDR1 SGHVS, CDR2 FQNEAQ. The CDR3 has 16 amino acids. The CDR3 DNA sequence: TGTGCCAGCAGCTACCGACAACCCCCCGCCCCAGATACGCAGTATTTT. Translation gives CASSYRQPPAPDTQYF.

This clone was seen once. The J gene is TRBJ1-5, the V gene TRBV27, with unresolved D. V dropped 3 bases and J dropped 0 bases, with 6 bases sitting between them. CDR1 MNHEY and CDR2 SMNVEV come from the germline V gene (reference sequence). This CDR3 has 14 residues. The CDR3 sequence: CASSLIGSNQPQHF. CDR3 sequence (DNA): TGTGCCAGCAGTTTGATCGGTAGCAATCAGCCCCAGCATTTT.

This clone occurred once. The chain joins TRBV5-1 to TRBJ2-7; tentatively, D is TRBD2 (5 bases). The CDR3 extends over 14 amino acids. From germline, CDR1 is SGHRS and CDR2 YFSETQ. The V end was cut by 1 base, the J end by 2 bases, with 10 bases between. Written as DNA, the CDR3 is TGCGCCAGCAGCTTGAGTGAACTAGCCTACGAGCAGTACTTC. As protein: CASSLSELAYEQYF.

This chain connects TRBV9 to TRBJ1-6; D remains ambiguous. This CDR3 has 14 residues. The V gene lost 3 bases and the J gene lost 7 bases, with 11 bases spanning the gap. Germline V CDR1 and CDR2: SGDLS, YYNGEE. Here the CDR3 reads CASSALRENSPLHF. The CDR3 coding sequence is TGTGCCAGCAGCGCCCTTCGGGAAAATTCACCCCTCCACTTT.

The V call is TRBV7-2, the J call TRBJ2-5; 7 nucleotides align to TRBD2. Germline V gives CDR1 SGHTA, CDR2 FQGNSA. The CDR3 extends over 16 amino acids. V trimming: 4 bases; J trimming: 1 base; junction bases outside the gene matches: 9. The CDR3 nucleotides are TGTGCCAGCAGCTCCCCCGCCAGCGGGGCCCAAGAGACCCAGTACTTC. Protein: CASSSPASGAQETQYF.

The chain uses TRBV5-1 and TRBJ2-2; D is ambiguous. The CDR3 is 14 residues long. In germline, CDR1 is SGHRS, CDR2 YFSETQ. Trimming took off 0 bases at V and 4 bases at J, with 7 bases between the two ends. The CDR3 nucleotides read TGCGCCAGCAGCTTGGCGGTGGGCACCGGGGAGCTGTTTTTT. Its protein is CASSLAVGTGELFF.

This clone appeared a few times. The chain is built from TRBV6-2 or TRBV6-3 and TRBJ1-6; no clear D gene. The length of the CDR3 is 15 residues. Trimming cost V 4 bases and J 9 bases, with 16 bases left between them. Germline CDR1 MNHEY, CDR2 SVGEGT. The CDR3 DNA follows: TGTGCCAGCAGTTCCTCAGGAGGACGGGTTTCACCCCTCCACTTT. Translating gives CASSSSGGRVSPLHF.

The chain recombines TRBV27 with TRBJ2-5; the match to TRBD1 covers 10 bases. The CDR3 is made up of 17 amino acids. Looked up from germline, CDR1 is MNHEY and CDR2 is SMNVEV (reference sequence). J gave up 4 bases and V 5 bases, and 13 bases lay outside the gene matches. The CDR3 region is CASSEGGTGDLLETQYF. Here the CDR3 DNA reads TGTGCCAGCAGTGAGGGGGGGACAGGGGACCTCCTAGAGACCCAGTACTTC.

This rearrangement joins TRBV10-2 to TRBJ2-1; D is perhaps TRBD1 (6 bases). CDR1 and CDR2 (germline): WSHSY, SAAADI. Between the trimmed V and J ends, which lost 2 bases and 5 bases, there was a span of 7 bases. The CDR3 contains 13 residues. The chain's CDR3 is CASSEGQNNEQFF. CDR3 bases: TGCGCCAGCAGTGAGGGACAGAACAATGAGCAGTTCTTC.

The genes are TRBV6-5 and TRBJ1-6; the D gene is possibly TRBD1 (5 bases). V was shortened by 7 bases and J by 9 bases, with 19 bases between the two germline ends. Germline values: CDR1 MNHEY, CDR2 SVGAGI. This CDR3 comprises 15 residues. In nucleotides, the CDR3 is TGTGCCAGCATCACCACCGGGACCCTGGGTTCACCCCTCCACTTT. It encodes CASITTGTLGSPLHF.

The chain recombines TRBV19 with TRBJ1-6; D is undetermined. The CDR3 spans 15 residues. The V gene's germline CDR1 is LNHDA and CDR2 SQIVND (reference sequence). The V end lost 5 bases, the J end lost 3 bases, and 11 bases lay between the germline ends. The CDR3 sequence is CASSPGRSYNSPLHF. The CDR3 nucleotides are TGTGCCAGTAGTCCAGGACGAAGCTATAATTCACCCCTCCACTTT.

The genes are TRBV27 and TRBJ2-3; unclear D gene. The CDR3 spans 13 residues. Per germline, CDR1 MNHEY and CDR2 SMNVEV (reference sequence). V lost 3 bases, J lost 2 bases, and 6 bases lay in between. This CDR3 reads CASSFSPTDTQYF. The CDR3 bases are TGTGCCAGCAGTTTCTCCCCCACAGATACGCAGTATTTT.

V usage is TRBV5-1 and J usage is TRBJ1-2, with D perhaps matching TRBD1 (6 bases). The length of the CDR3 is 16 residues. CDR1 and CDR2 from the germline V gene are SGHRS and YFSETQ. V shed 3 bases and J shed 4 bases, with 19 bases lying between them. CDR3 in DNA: TGCGCCAGCAGCTCTATGACAGGAGCGATCCTCTATGGCTACACCTTC. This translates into CASSSMTGAILYGYTF.

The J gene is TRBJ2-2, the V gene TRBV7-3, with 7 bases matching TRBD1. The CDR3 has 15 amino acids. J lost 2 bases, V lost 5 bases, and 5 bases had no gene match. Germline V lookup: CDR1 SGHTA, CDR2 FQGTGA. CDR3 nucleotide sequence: TGTGCCAGCAGCCTCGGGACAGACAACACCGGGGAGCTGTTTTTT. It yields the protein CASSLGTDNTGELFF.

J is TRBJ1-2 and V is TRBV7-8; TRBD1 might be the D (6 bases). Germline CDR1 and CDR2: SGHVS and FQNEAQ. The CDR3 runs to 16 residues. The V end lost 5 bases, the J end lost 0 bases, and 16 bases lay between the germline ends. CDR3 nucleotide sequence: TGTGCCAGCAGCCCCGCGGGACACCAAGCTAACTATGGCTACACCTTC. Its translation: CASSPAGHQANYGYTF.

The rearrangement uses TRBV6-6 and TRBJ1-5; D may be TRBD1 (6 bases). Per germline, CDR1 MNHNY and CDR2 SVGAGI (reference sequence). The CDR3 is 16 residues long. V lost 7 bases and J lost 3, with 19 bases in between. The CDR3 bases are TGTGCCAGCAAGGGGTCGGGAGGGGGTGTCAATCAGCCCCAGCATTTT. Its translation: CASKGSGGGVNQPQHF.

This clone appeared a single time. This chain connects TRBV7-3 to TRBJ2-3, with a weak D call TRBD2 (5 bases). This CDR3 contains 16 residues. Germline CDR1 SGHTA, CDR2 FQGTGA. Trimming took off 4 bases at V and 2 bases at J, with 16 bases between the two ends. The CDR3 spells CASSSYTIGDTDTQYF. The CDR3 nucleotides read TGTGCCAGCAGCTCTTACACCATCGGGGACACAGATACGCAGTATTTT.

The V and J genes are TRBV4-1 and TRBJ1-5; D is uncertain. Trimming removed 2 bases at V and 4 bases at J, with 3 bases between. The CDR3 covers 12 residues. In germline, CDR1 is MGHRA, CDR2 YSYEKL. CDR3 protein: CASSQNNQPQHF. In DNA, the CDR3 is TGCGCCAGCAGCCAAAATAATCAGCCCCAGCATTTT.

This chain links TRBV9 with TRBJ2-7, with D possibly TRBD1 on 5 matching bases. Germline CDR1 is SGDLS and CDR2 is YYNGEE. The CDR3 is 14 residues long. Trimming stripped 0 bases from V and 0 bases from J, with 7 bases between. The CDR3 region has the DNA TGTGCCAGCAGCGTAGCTGACAGCTCCTACGAGCAGTACTTC. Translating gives CASSVADSSYEQYF.

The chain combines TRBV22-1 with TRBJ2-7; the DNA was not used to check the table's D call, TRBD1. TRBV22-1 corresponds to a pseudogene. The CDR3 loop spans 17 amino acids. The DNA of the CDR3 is TGTCCTGGGAGCGCACTATCTGGGGCGCCGAGCTCCTACGAGCAGTACTTC. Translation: CPGSALSGAPSSYEQYF.

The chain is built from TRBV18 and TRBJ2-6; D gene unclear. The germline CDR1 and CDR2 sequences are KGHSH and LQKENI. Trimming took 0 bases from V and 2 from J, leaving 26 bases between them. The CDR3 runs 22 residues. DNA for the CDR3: TGTGCCAGCTCACCACCCCTTGTGTTCAGGCCGGCCTTAACAACTGGGGCCAACGTCCTGACTTTC. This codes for CASSPPLVFRPALTTGANVLTF. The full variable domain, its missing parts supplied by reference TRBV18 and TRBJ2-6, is NAGVMQNPRHLVRRRGQEARLRCSPMKGHSHVYWYRQLPEEGLKFMVYLQKENIIDESGMPKERFSAEFPKEGPSILRIQQVVRGDSAAYFCASSPPLVFRPALTTGANVLTFGAGSRLTVL.